This T cell receptor (beta chain) was captured in a study of a mutant IDH1 vaccine in newly diagnosed glioma. On this clone: Its antigen is still unknown.

The V and J ends lost 3 bases and 4 bases respectively, with 4 bases between them. CDR3 length: 11 residues. The germline gives CDR1 SGHTA, CDR2 FQGNSA. Clones were read by immunoSEQ multiplex PCR, and TCRdb kept only the in-frame ones, dropping some. The sample lists 30,000 or so clones, around three quarters occurring once. Regarding time point: week 35, safety follow-up. Doses consisted of 300 ug of mutant IDH1 20-mer peptide each, paired with topical imiquimod. Patients underwent eight vaccinations, which took place in weeks 1, 3, 5, 7, 11, 15, 19 and 23. The source material was PBMCs, sampled from a glioma patient whose treatment included an IDH1 peptide vaccine. The V gene is TRBV7-2, the J gene TRBJ2-7; D gene unclear. The source is a woman aged 30 to 39 with glioma. Some clones in this sample may be carry-over from other donors' samples. CDR3 in amino acids: CASSFLYEQYF. The CDR3 coding sequence is TGTGCCAGCAGCTTCTTATACGAGCAGTACTTC. The whole variable domain, filled in from reference TRBV7-2 and TRBJ2-7, reads GAGVSQSPSNKVTEKGKDVELRCDPISGHTALYWYRQSLGQGLEFLIYFQGNSAPDKSGLPSDRFSAERTGGSVSTLTIQRTQQEDSAVYLCASSFLYEQYFGPGTRLTVT.